A single T cell receptor beta chain is shown here with its context. Antigen unknown. Primers: 60 Vbeta forward and 13 Jbeta reverse. The repertoire was sequenced with immunoSEQ multiplex PCR; TCRdb's copy has only in-frame clones and lacks some. The sample has about 130,000 clones, 75% seen once. This CDR3 comprises 16 residues. The V gene lost 1 base and the J gene lost 5 bases, with 14 bases spanning the gap. CDR1 and CDR2 from the germline V gene are LGHNA and YSLEER. This sample was included in a study of cytomegalovirus exposure and HLA in healthy donors. Broader study findings: Donor immune exposure was known only as CMV serostatus. Later on, analysis showed that most CMV-associated TCR beta chains appeared to be HLA-restricted.

Sequencing was performed on PBMCs. V and J are TRBV4-3 and TRBJ2-2, with a weak D call TRBD2 (5 bases). The sequence derives from a woman aged 45 to 65 in good health and CMV-seronegative. The CDR3 sequence is CASSQGRDPGTGELFF. Written as DNA, the CDR3 is TGCGCCAGCAGCCAAGGACGGGATCCGGGTACCGGGGAGCTGTTTTTT.